The clone carrying this T cell receptor (beta chain) was observed at least ten times. This specimen comes from a study of neurological immune-mediated disorders. Each TCR transcript was tagged with a 10-nucleotide random UMI during 5'RACE. TCRdb re-called the 5' RACE reads with MiXCR, one entry per CDR3 protein. Counted here are 25,000 to 35,000 distinct CDR3 sequences, about an eighth occurring once; the ten biggest clones make up around 5%. This CDR3 is built from 13 residues. Germline loops: CDR1 DFQATT, CDR2 SNEGSKA (reference sequence). V lost 7 bases to trimming and J lost 1 base, with 14 bases between them. Time point: technical triplicate 2.

The specimen sequenced was CD4+ T cells from blood. This chain links TRBV20-1 with TRBJ2-7; perhaps TRBD2 as D (5 bases). The clonotype comes from a female donor with HTLV-1-associated myelopathy (HAM/TSP). The CDR3 here is CSVAGGGSYEQYF. As DNA, the CDR3 is TGCAGTGTGGCCGGCGGAGGTTCCTACGAGCAGTACTTC.